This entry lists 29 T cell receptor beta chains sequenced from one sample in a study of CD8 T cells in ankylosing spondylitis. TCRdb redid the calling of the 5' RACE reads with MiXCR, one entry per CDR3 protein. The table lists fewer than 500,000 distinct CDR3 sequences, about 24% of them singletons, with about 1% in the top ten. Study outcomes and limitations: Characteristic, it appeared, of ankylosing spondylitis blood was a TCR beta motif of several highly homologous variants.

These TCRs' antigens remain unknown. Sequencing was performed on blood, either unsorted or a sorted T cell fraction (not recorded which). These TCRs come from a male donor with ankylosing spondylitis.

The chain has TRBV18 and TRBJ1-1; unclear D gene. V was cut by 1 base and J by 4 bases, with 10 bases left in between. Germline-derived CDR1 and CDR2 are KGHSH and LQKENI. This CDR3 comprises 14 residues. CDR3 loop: CASSPQVVSTEAFF. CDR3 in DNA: TGTGCCAGCTCACCACAGGTTGTTAGCACTGAAGCTTTCTTT.

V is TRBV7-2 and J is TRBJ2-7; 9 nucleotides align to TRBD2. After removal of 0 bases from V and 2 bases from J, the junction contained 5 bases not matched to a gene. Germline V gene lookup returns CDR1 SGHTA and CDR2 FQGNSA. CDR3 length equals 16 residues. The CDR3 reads CASSLASGSVAYEQYF. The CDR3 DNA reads TGTGCCAGCAGCTTAGCTAGCGGGAGCGTCGCCTACGAGCAGTACTTC.

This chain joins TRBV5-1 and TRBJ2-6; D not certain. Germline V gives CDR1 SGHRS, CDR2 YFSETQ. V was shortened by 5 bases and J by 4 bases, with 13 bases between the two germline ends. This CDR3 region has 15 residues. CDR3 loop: CASRPTTAGANVLTF. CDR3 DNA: TGCGCCAGCAGACCTACAACGGCGGGGGCCAACGTCCTGACTTTC.

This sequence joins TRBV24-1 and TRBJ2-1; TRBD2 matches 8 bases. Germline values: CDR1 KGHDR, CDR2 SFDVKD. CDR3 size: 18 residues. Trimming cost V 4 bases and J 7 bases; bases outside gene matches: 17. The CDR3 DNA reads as TGTGCCACCAGTGACCCTAAACAAGCGGGGGCACCGGGTAATGAGCAGTTCTTC. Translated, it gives CATSDPKQAGAPGNEQFF.

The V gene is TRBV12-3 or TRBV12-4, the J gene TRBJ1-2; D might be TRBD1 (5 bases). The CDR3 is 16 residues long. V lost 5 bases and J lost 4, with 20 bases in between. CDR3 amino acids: CASSGGSTPSGYGYTF. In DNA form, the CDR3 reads TGTGCCAGCAGTGGGGGGTCGACACCCTCGGGCTATGGCTACACCTTC.

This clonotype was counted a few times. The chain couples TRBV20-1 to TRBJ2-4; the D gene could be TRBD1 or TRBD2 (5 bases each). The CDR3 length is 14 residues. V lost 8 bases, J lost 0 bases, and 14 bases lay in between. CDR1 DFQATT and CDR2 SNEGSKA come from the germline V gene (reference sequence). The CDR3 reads CSTPGPVAKNIQYF. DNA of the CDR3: TGCAGTACCCCGGGACCTGTAGCCAAAAACATTCAGTACTTC.

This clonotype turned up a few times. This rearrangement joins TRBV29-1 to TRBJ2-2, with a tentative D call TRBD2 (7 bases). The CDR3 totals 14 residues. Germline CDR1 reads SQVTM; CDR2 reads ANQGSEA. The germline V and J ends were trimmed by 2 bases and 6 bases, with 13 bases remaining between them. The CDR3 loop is CSVERGGGPGELFF. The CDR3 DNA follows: TGCAGCGTTGAAAGGGGGGGAGGGCCCGGGGAGCTGTTTTTT.

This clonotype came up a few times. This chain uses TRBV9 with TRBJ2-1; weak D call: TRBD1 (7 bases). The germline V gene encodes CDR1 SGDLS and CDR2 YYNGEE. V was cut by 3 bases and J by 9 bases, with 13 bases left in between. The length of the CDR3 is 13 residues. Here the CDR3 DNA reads TGTGCCAGCAGCGCGGGGACAGCGGGTGAGCAGTTCTTC. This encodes CASSAGTAGEQFF.

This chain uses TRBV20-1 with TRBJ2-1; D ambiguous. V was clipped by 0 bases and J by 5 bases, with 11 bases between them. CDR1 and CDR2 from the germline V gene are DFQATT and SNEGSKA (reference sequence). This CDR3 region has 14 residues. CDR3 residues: CSARDQRRDNEQFF. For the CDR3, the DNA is TGCAGTGCTAGAGATCAACGGCGAGACAATGAGCAGTTCTTC.

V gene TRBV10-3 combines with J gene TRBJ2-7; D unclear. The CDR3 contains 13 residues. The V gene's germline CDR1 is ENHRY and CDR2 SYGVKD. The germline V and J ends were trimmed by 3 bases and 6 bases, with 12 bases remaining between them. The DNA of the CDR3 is TGTGCCATCAGTGACCCCGGGTCCGCCGAGCAGTACTTC. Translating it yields CAISDPGSAEQYF.

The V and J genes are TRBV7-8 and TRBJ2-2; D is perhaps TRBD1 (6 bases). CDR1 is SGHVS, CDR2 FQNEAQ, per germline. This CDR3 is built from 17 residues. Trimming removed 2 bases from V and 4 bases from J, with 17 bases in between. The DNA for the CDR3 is TGTGCCAGCAGCTTACCATTTTATTGGGGGCCCACCGGGGAGCTGTTTTTT. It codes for CASSLPFYWGPTGELFF.

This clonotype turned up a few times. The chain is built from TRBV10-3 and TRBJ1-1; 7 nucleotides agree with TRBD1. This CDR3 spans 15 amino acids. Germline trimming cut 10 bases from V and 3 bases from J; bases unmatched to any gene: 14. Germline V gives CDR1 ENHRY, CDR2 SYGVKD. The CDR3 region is CATTPRGVGDTEAFF. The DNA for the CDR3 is TGTGCCACAACCCCCAGGGGGGTTGGAGACACTGAAGCTTTCTTT.

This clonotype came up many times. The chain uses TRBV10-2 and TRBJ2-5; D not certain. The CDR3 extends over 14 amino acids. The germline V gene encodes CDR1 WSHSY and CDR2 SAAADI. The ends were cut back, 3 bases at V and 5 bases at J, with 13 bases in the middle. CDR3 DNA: TGCGCCAGCAGTGATTTAAAAGGCGAGGAGACCCAGTACTTC. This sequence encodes CASSDLKGEETQYF.

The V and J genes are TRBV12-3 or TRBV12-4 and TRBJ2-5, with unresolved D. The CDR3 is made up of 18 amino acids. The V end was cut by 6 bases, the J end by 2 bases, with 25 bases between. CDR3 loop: CASSLPLRARVEQETQYF. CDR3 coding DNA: TGTGCCAGCAGCCTCCCCCTTAGGGCGCGAGTGGAACAAGAGACCCAGTACTTC.

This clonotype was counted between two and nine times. For the CDR3, the DNA is TGTGCCAGCAGTTTATCGAAGGGGGCACCTTCCGAGCAGTTCTTC. Its protein product is CASSLSKGAPSEQFF. The rearrangement links TRBV12-3 or TRBV12-4 to TRBJ2-1, with 7 bases aligning to TRBD1. The CDR3 contains 15 residues. Unmatched junction bases numbered 11, after V lost 2 bases and J lost 10 bases.

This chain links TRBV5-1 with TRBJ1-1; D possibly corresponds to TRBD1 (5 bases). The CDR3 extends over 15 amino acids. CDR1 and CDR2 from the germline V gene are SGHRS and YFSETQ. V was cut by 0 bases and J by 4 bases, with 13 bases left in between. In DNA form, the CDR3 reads TGCGCCAGCAGCTTGGATGGGGCAGGGTTCACTGAAGCTTTCTTT. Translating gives CASSLDGAGFTEAFF.

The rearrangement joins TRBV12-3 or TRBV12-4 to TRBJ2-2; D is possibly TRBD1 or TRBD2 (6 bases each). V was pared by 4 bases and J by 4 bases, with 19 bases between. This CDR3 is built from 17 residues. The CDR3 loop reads CASSWGPRGLFTGELFF. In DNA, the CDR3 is TGTGCCAGCAGTTGGGGCCCCAGGGGACTTTTCACCGGGGAGCTGTTTTTT.

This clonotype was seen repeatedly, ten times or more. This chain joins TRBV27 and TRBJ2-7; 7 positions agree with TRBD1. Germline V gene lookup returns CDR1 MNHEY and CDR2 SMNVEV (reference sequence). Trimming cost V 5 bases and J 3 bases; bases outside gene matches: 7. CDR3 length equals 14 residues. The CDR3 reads CASSRTRDSYEQYV. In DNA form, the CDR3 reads TGTGCCAGCAGTCGGACCCGGGACAGCTACGAGCAGTACGTC.

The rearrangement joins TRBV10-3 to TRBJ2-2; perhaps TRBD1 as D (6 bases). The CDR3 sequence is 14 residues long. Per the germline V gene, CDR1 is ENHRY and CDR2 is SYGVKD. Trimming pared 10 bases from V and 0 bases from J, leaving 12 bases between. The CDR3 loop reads CATRGPANTGELFF. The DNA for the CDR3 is TGTGCCACCAGGGGACCCGCGAACACCGGGGAGCTGTTTTTT.

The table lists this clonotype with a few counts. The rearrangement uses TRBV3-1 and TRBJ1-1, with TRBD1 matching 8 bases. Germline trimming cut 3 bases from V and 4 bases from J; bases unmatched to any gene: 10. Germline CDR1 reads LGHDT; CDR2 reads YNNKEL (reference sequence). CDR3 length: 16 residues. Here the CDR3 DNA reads TGTGCCAGCAGCCAGGCCTTTATACAGGGGGGCACTGAAGCTTTCTTT. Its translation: CASSQAFIQGGTEAFF. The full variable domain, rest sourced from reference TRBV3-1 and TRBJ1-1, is DTAVSQTPKYLVTQMGNDKSIKCEQNLGHDTMYWYKQDSKKFLKIMFSYNNKELIINETVPNRFSPKSPDKAHLNLHINSLELGDSAVYFCASSQAFIQGGTEAFFGQGTRLTVV.

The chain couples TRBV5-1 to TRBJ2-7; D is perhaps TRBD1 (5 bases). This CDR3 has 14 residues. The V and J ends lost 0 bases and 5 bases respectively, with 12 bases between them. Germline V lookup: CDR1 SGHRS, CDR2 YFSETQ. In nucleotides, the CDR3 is TGCGCCAGCAGCTTGGTCCAGGGTGAGCACGAGCAGTACTTC. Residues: CASSLVQGEHEQYF.

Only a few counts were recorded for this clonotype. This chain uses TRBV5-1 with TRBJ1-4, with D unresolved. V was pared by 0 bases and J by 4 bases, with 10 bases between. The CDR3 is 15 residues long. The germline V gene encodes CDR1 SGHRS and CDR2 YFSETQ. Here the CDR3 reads CASSLDGDFNEKLFF. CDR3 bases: TGCGCCAGCAGCTTGGACGGAGACTTTAATGAAAAACTGTTTTTT.

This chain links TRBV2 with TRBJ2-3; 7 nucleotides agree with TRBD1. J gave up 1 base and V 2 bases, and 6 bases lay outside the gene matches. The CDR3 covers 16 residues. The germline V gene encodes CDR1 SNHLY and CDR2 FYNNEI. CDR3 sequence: CASSESRDSRTDTQYF. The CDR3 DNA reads TGTGCCAGCAGTGAAAGCCGGGACAGCCGCACAGATACGCAGTATTTT. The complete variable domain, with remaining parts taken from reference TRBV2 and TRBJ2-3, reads EPEVTQTPSHQVTQMGQEVILRCVPISNHLYFYWYRQILGQKVEFLVSFYNNEISEKSEIFDDQFSVERPDGSNFTLKIRSTKLEDSAMYFCASSESRDSRTDTQYFGPGTRLTVL.

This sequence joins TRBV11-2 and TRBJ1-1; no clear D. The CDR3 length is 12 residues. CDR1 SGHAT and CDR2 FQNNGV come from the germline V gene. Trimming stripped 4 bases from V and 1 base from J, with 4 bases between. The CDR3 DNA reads TGTGCCAGCAGCTCTCCGAACACTGAAGCTTTCTTT. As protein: CASSSPNTEAFF.

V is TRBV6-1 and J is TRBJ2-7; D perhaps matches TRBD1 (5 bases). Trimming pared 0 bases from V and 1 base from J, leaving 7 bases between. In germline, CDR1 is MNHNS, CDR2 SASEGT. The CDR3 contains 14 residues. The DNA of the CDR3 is TGTGCCAGCAGTGAAGCTCACAGGTCCTACGAGCAGTACGTC. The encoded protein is CASSEAHRSYEQYV.

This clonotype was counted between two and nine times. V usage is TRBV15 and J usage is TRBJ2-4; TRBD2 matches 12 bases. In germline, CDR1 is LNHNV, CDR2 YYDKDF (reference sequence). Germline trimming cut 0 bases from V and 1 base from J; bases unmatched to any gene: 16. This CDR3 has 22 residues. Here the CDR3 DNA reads TGTGCCACCAGCAGAGATATCCCCAAGACTAGCGGGAGAGGGGGGGCCAAAAACATTCAGTACTTC. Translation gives CATSRDIPKTSGRGGAKNIQYF. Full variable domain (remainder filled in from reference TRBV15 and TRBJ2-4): DAMVIQNPRYQVTQFGKPVTLSCSQTLNHNVMYWYQQKSSQAPKLLFHYYDKDFNNEADTPDNFQSRRPNTSFCFLDIRSPGLGDTAMYLCATSRDIPKTSGRGGAKNIQYFGAGTRLSVL.

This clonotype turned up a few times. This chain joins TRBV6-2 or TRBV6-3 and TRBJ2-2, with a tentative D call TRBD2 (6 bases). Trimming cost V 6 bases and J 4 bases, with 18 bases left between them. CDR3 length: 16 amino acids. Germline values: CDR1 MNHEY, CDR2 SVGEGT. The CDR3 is CASSPGGAGSTGELFF. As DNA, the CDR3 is TGTGCCAGCAGCCCCGGCGGGGCGGGGAGCACCGGGGAGCTGTTTTTT.

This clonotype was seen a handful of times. The CDR3 DNA sequence: TGCGCCAGCAGCGCAGACACTTACACCGGGGAGCTGTTTTTT. Amino acid sequence: CASSADTYTGELFF. This chain connects TRBV5-1 to TRBJ2-2; D unclear. The CDR3 has 14 residues. Trimming removed 4 bases at V and 3 bases at J, with 10 bases between. Germline V gene sequence: CDR1 SGHRS, CDR2 YFSETQ.

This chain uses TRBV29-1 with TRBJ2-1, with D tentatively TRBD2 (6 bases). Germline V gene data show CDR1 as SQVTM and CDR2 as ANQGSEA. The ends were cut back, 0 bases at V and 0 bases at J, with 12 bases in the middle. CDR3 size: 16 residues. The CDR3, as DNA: TGCAGCGTTGAAGATGGTCTAGCGAGCTCCTACAATGAGCAGTTCTTC. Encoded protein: CSVEDGLASSYNEQFF.